A selection of T cell receptor beta chains follows, all from one sample in a study of CD8 T cells in ankylosing spondylitis. TCRdb itself ran the 5' RACE reads through MiXCR, one entry per CDR3 protein. The repertoire holds hundreds of thousands of distinct CDR3 sequences, with about 24% as singletons. Input material: blood, either unsorted or a sorted T cell fraction (not recorded which). These receptors were taken from a male donor with ankylosing spondylitis. Each CDR3 is given with its conserved first and last residue. The D gene is left open where the match is weak. Clone size, where shown, is once, few, many, or a class for clones that have expanded.

clone size	D gene	V gene	J gene	CDR3 DNA	CDR3 protein
-	-	TRBV20-1	TRBJ2-6	TGCAGTGCTCCGACGGCCTACTCTGGGGCCAACGTCCTGACTTTC	CSAPTAYSGANVLTF
-	-	TRBV5-1	TRBJ2-1	TGCGCCAGCAGCACGCGGACTGTAAGCTCCTACAATGAGCAGTTCTTC	CASSTRTVSSYNEQFF
-	-	TRBV9	TRBJ2-3	TGTGCCAGCAGCGACGGGACCTTAGGCGCAGATACGCAGTATTTT	CASSDGTLGADTQYF
-	-	TRBV5-1	TRBJ2-6	TGCGCCAGCAGCCCCTCGGTCCCTGGGGCCAACGTCCTGACTTTC	CASSPSVPGANVLTF
few	TRBD2	TRBV10-3	TRBJ2-1	TGTGCCATCAGTGATTCGAAACTAGCGGATTACAATGAGCAGTTCTTC	CAISDSKLADYNEQFF
once	-	TRBV7-9	TRBJ1-3	TGTGCCAGCAGCTTCACTACAGGCTCTGGAAACACCATATATTTT	CASSFTTGSGNTIYF
-	-	TRBV20-1	TRBJ2-1	TGCAGTGCTATGGACGGACCCCTAGACAATGAGCAGTTCTTC	CSAMDGPLDNEQFF
-	-	TRBV7-6	TRBJ1-2	TGTGCCAGCAGCTTAGATGGGTACTCTGGCTACACCTTC	CASSLDGYSGYTF
-	-	TRBV24-1	TRBJ2-3	TGTGCCACCAGCACCTACACAGATACGCAGTATTTT	CATSTYTDTQYF
few	TRBD1	TRBV3-1	TRBJ1-1	TGTGCCAGCAGCCCCTGGACAGGGGACACTGAAGCTTTCTTT	CASSPWTGDTEAFF
few	TRBD2	TRBV12-3/TRBV12-4	TRBJ2-1	TGTGCCAGCAGTCGGGCGGGAGTAGGCAATGAGCAGTTCTTC	CASSRAGVGNEQFF
few	TRBD1	TRBV12-3/TRBV12-4	TRBJ1-1	TGTGCCAGCAGGTTTACAGGGGTAACAGGTGAAGCTTTCTTT	CASRFTGVTGEAFF
-	-	TRBV7-9	TRBJ1-5	TGTGCCAGCAGCTTAGGGACGAGTATTCATCAGCCCCAGCATTTT	CASSLGTSIHQPQHF
few	-	TRBV24-1	TRBJ2-5	TGTGCCACCAGTGATTTAGGAGGACTCCAAGAGACCCAGTACTTC	CATSDLGGLQETQYF
-	TRBD2	TRBV5-6	TRBJ2-7	TGTGCCAGCAGCCGCGGGCCGGGGGGGTACGAGCAGTACTTC	CASSRGPGGYEQYF
-	TRBD2	TRBV30	TRBJ2-1	TGTGCCTGGAGTCTAGCGGGAGGATACAATGAGCAGTTCTTC	CAWSLAGGYNEQFF
few	TRBD1	TRBV6-5	TRBJ1-1	TGTGCCAGCAGTTCTCTATTTCCGCAGGGGGCTGAAGCTTTCTTT	CASSSLFPQGAEAFF
-	-	TRBV29-1	TRBJ2-3	TGCAGCGTCGTACAGGTTGGGACAAATACGCAGTATTTT	CSVVQVGTNTQYF
many	-	TRBV6-6	TRBJ1-1	TGTGCCAGCAGTTACGCGCGAGGTGAAGCTTTCTTT	CASSYARGEAFF
-	TRBD2	TRBV5-4	TRBJ2-5	TGTGCCAGCAGCTTGGCCGTTCAGGGACTAGCGGGATCAAAAGAGACCCAGTACTTC	CASSLAVQGLAGSKETQYF
-	-	TRBV7-9	TRBJ2-1	TGTGCCAGCAGCGCAATAACTAGTAGCGCCTACAATGAGCAGTTCTTC	CASSAITSSAYNEQFF
few	TRBD2	TRBV7-2	TRBJ2-3	TGTGCCAGCAGGGTAGCGGGACGGTGGACAGATACGCAGTATTTT	CASRVAGRWTDTQYF
few	TRBD1	TRBV5-1	TRBJ2-3	TGCGCCAGCAGCTTGGTGCCGACAGGGAGAGGTGAGGATACGCAGTATTTT	CASSLVPTGRGEDTQYF
few	TRBD1	TRBV5-1	TRBJ2-2	TGCGCCAGCAGCTTGGCAGGGGGCGTCGCCGGGGAGCTGTTTTTT	CASSLAGGVAGELFF
few	-	TRBV7-2	TRBJ1-4	TGTGCCAGCAGCTTAATCCCTAATGAAAAACTGTTTTTT	CASSLIPNEKLFF